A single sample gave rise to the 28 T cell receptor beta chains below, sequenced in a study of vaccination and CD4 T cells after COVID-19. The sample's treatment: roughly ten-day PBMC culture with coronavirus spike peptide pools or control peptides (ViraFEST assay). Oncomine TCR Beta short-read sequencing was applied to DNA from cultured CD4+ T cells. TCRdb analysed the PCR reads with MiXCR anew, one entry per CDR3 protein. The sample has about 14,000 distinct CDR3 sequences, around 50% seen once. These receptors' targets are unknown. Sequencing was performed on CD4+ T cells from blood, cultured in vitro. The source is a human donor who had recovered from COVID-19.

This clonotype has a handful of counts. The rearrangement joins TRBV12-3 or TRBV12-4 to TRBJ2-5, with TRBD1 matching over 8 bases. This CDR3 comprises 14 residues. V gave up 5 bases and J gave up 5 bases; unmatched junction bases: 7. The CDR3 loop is CASSPGDRRETQYF. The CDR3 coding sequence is TGTGCCAGCAGTCCAGGGGACAGGAGGGAGACCCAGTACTTC.

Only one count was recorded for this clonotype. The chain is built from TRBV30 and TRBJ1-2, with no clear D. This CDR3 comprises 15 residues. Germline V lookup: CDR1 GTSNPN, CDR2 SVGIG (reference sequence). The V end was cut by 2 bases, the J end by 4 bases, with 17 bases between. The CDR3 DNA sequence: TGTGCCTGGAGTTCCAACGGACGGAATTTCTATGGCTACACCTTC. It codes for CAWSSNGRNFYGYTF.

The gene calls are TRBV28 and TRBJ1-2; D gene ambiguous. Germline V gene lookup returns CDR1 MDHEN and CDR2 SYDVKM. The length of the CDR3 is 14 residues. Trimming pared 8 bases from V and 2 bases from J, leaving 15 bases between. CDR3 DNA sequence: TGTGCCAGCCAGTCCGTAATAGTCAACTATGGCTACACCTTC. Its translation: CASQSVIVNYGYTF.

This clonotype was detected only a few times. CDR3 protein: CASSPTSGRGEQYF. For the CDR3, the DNA is TGTGCCAGCAGTCCGACTAGCGGGAGGGGCGAGCAGTACTTC. The chain carries TRBV12-3 or TRBV12-4 and TRBJ2-7; TRBD2 matches 14 bases. CDR3 size: 14 residues. The J segment lost 6 bases and the V segment lost 5 bases, leaving 3 bases of the junction unmatched.

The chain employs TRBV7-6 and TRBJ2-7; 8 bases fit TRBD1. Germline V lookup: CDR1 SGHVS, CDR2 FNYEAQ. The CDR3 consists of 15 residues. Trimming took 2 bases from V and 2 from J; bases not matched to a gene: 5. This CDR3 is CASSLRQGQTYEQYF. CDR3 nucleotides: TGTGCCAGCAGCTTAAGACAGGGGCAAACCTACGAGCAGTACTTC.

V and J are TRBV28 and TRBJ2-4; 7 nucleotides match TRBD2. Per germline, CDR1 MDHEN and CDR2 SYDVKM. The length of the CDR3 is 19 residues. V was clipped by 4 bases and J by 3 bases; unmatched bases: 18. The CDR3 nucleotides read TGTGCCAGCAGTTGGTCCCGGGGAGGGCCCATTTCGGTCAAAAACATTCAGTACTTC. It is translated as CASSWSRGGPISVKNIQYF.

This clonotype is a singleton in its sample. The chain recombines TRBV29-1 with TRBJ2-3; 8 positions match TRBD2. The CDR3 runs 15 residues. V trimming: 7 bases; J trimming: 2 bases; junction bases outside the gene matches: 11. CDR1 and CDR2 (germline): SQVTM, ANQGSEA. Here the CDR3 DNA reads TGCAGCGCCTCGAGACTAGCGAACCCCACAGATACGCAGTATTTT. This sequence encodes CSASRLANPTDTQYF.

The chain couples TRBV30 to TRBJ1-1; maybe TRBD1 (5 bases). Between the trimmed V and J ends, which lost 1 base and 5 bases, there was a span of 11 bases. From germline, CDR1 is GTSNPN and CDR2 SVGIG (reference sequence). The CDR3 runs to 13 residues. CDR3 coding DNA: TGTGCCTGGAGTGGGTTCGGGGGGACTGAAGCTTTCTTT. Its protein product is CAWSGFGGTEAFF.

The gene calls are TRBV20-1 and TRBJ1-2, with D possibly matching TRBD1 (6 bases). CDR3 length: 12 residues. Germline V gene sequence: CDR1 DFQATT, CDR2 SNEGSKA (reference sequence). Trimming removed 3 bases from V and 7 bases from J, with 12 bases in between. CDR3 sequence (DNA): TGCAGTGCTAGGGCAGGGGATGGTGGCTACACCTTC. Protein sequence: CSARAGDGGYTF.

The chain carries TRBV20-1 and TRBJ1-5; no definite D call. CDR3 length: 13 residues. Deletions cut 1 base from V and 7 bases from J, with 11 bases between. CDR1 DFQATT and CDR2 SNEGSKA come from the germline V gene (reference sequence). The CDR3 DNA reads TGCAGTGCTAGAGCCGGGGTGGGCCAGCCCCAGCATTTT. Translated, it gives CSARAGVGQPQHF.

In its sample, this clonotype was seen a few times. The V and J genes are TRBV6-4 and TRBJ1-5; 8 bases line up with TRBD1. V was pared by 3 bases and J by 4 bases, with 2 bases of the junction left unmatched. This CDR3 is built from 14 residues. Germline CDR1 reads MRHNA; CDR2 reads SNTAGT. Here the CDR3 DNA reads TGTGCCAGCAGTGAACAGGGGGGGAATCAGCCCCAGCATTTT. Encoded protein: CASSEQGGNQPQHF.

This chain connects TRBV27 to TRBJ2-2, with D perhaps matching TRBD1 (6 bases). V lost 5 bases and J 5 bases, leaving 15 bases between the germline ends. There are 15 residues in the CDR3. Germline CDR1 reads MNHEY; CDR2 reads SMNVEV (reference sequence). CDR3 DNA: TGTGCCAGCAGTACAGGGTTAGGGTGGACCGGGGAGCTGTTTTTT. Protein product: CASSTGLGWTGELFF.

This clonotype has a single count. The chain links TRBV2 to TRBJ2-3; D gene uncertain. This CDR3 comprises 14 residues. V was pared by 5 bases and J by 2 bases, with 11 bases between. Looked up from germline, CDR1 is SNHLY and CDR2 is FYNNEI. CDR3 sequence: CASSSGPNTDTQYF. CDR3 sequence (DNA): TGTGCCAGCAGTTCCGGTCCGAACACAGATACGCAGTATTTT.

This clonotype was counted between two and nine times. The CDR3, as DNA: TGCGCCAGCAGCCAAGATAGGGAGACCCAGTACTTC. Translated, it gives CASSQDRETQYF. This chain connects TRBV4-3 to TRBJ2-5; D call uncertain. Trimming shortened V by 0 bases and J by 5 bases, and 4 bases separated the two germline ends. Germline lookup yields CDR1 LGHNA and CDR2 YSLEER. The CDR3 covers 12 residues.

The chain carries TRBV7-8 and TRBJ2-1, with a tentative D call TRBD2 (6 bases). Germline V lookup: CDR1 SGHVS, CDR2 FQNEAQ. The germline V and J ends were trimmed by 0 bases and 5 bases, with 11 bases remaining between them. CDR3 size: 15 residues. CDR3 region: CASSLARLVNNEQFF. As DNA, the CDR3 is TGTGCCAGCAGCTTAGCGAGACTAGTTAACAATGAGCAGTTCTTC. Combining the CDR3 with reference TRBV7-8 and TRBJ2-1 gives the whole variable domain GAGVSQSPRYKVAKRGQDVALRCDPISGHVSLFWYQQALGQGPEFLTYFQNEAQLDKSGLPSDRFFAERPEGSVSTLKIQRTQQEDSAVYLCASSLARLVNNEQFFGPGTRLTVL.

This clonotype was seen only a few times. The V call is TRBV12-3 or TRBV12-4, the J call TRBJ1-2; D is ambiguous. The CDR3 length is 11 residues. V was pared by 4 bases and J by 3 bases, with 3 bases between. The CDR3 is CASSSYYGYTF. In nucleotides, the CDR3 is TGTGCCAGCAGTTCCTACTATGGCTACACCTTC.

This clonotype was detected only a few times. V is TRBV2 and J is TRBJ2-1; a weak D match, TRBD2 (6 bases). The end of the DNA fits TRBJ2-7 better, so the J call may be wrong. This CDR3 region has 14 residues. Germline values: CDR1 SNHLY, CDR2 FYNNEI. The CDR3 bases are TGTGCCAGCAACCCCCCTGGAGGGTTATACGAGCAGTACTTC. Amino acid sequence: CASNPPGGLYEQYF.

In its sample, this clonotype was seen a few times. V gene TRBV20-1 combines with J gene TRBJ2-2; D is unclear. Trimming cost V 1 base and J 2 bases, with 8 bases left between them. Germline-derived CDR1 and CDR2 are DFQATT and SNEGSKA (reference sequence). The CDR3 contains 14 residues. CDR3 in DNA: TGCAGTGCTAGAGCTAACAGCAACACCGGGGAGCTGTTTTTT. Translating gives CSARANSNTGELFF.

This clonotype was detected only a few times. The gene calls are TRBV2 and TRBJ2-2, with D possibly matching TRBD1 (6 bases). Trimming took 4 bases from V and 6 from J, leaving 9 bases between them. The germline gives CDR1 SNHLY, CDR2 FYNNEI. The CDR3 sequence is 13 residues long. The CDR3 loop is CASSVGTSGELFF. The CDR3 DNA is TGTGCCAGCAGTGTGGGGACATCCGGGGAGCTGTTTTTT.

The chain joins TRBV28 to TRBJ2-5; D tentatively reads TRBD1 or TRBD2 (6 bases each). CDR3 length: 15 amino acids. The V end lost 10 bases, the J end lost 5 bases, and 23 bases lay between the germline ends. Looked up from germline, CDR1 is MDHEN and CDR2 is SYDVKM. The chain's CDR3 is CAIDGARSGAETQYF. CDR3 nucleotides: TGTGCCATCGACGGGGCCCGATCGGGGGCGGAGACCCAGTACTTC.

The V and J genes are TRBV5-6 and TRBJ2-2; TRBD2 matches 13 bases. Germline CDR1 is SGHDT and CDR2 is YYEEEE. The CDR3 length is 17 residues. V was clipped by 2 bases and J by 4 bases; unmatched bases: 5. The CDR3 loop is CASSLAGLAGVTGELFF. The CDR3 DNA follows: TGTGCCAGCAGCTTAGCTGGACTAGCGGGAGTCACCGGGGAGCTGTTTTTT.

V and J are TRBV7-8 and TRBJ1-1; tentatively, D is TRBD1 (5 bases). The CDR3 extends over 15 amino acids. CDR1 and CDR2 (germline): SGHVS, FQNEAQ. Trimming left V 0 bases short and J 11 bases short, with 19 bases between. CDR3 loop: CASSLAVGGDWPAFF. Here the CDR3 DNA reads TGTGCCAGCAGCTTAGCGGTCGGGGGGGATTGGCCGGCTTTCTTT.

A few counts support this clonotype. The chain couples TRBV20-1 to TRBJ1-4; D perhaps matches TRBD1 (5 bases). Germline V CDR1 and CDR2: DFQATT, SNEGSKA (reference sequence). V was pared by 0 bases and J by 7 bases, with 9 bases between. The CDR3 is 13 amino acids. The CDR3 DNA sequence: TGCAGTGCTAGAGATTTAGGGGCTGAAAAACTGTTTTTT. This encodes CSARDLGAEKLFF.

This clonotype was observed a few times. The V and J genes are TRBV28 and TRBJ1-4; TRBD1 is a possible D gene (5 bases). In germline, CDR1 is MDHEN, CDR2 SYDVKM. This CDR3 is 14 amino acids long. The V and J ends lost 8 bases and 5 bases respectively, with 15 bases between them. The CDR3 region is CASSHRGYNEKLFF. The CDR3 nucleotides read TGTGCCAGCTCGCATCGGGGGTACAATGAAAAACTGTTTTTT. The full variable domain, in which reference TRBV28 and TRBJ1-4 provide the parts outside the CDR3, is DVKVTQSSRYLVKRTGEKVFLECVQDMDHENMFWYRQDPGLGLRLIYFSYDVKMKEKGDIPEGYSVSREKKERFSLILESASTNQTSMYLCASSHRGYNEKLFFGSGTQLSVL.

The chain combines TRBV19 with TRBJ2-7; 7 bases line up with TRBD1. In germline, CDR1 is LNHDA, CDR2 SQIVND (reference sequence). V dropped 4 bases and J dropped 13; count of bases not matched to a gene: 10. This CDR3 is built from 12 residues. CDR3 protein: CASSTRDSLLYF. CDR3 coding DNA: TGTGCCAGTAGTACCCGGGACAGCCTTCTTTACTTC.

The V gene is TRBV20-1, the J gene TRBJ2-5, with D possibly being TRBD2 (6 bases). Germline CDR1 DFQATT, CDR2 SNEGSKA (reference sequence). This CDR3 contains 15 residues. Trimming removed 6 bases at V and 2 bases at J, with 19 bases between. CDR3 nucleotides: TGCAGTGCCCCAGGCGGGCGGGGAGCGCAAGAGACCCAGTACTTC. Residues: CSAPGGRGAQETQYF.

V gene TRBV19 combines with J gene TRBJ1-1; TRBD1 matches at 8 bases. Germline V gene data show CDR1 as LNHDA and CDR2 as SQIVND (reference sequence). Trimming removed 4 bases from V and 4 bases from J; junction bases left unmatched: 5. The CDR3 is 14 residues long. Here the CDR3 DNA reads TGTGCCAGTAGTACCGGACAGGGAAGCACTGAAGCTTTCTTT. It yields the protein CASSTGQGSTEAFF.

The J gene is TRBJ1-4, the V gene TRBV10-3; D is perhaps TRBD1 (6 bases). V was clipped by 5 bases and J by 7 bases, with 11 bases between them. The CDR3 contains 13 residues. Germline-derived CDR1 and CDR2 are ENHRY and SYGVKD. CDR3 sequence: CAISHRDGEKLFF. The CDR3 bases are TGTGCCATCAGTCACAGGGACGGTGAAAAACTGTTTTTT.